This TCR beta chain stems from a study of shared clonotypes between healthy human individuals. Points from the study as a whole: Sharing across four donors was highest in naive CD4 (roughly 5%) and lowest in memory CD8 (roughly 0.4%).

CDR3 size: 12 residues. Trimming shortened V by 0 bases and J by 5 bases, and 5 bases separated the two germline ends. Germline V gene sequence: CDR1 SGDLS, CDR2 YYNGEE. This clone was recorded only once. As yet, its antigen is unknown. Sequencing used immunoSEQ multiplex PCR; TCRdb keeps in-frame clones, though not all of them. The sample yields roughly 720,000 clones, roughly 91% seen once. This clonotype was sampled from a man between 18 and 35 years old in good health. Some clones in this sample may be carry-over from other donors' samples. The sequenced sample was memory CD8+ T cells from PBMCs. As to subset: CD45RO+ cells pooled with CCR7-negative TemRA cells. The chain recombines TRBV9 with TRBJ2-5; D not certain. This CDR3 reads CASSVDYETQYF. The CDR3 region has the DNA TGTGCCAGCAGCGTAGACTACGAGACCCAGTACTTC.